Below, 12 T cell receptor beta chains from the same sample are listed, as sequenced in a study of cytomegalovirus exposure and HLA in healthy donors. Vbeta (60) and Jbeta (13) primers were used in the PCR. Profiled with immunoSEQ multiplex PCR; TCRdb holds only in-frame clones, not every one. Among approximately 160,000 clones listed, around 79% were seen once. The material sequenced was PBMCs. The receptors originated from a male donor in good health and CMV-seronegative.

The CDR3 here is CASRPVGTGGDDSNQPQHF. In DNA, the CDR3 is TGCGCCAGCAGGCCCGTAGGGACAGGGGGTGACGATAGCAATCAGCCCCAGCATTTT. The chain has TRBV4-1 and TRBJ1-5; 11 bases line up with TRBD1. The CDR3 contains 19 residues. Germline CDR1 and CDR2: MGHRA and YSYEKL. V gave up 6 bases and J gave up 0 bases; unmatched junction bases: 13.

The genes are TRBV10-3 and TRBJ2-1; D perhaps matches TRBD1 (6 bases). There are 15 residues in the CDR3. Germline V gene data show CDR1 as ENHRY and CDR2 as SYGVKD. Trimming removed 11 bases at V and 0 bases at J, with 17 bases between. The CDR3 coding sequence is TGTGCCGTGGGGGCCCCGGAGAGCTCCTACAATGAGCAGTTCTTC. Encoded protein: CAVGAPESSYNEQFF.

J is TRBJ2-2 and V is TRBV2; TRBD1 matches at 8 bases. CDR1 and CDR2 (germline): SNHLY, FYNNEI. This CDR3 has 12 residues. The CDR3 here is CGGTGNTGELFF. The CDR3 DNA reads TGTGGGGGGACAGGGAACACCGGGGAGCTGTTTTTT.

The CDR3 nucleotides read TGTGCCAGTAGTGCGAGACTAGCGGGGGGGCATTACAATGAGCAGTTCTTC. This translates into CASSARLAGGHYNEQFF. This chain uses TRBV19 with TRBJ2-1; 14 bases agree with TRBD2. The J segment lost 4 bases and the V segment lost 5 bases, leaving 7 bases of the junction unmatched. Germline values: CDR1 LNHDA, CDR2 SQIVND (reference sequence). This CDR3 comprises 17 residues.

The chain carries TRBV21-1 and TRBJ2-5; TRBD1 is the table's D call and was not checked against the DNA. TRBV21-1 is a pseudogene segment. This CDR3 region has 16 residues. CDR3 DNA: TGTGCCAGCAGCAAACCTCCAGGGGACAGTCAAGAGACCCAGTACTTC. It yields the protein CASSKPPGDSQETQYF.

The chain has TRBV2 and TRBJ2-7; a possible D gene is TRBD2 (5 bases). Germline V lookup: CDR1 SNHLY, CDR2 FYNNEI. The length of the CDR3 is 15 residues. Trimming took off 3 bases at V and 2 bases at J, with 14 bases between the two ends. The DNA for the CDR3 is TGTGCCAGCAGTGAGCGGGCAGCCTTTCCCTACGAGCAGTACTTC. Its translation is CASSERAAFPYEQYF.

The rearrangement uses TRBV28 and TRBJ2-5, with TRBD1 matching over 7 bases. Unmatched junction bases numbered 11, after V lost 5 bases and J lost 5 bases. The CDR3 covers 15 residues. Per the germline V gene, CDR1 is MDHEN and CDR2 is SYDVKM. This CDR3 is CASSLRAGGYETQYF. The CDR3, as DNA: TGTGCCAGCAGTCTTAGGGCAGGGGGTTACGAGACCCAGTACTTC.

This chain links TRBV19 with TRBJ1-2; D is unclear. Per germline, CDR1 LNHDA and CDR2 SQIVND (reference sequence). There are 13 residues in the CDR3. Between the trimmed V and J ends, which lost 1 base and 3 bases, there was a span of 6 bases. In DNA form, the CDR3 reads TGTGCCAGTAGTATAGGTACAGACTATGGCTACACCTTC. It specifies CASSIGTDYGYTF.

The gene calls are TRBV9 and TRBJ2-1; D is unclear. Per germline, CDR1 SGDLS and CDR2 YYNGEE. This CDR3 has 15 residues. V lost 4 bases and J 0 bases, leaving 11 bases between the germline ends. CDR3 nucleotide sequence: TGTGCCAGCAGCCCTCCACGGGTCTCCTACAATGAGCAGTTCTTC. This codes for CASSPPRVSYNEQFF. Looking up the rest from reference TRBV9 and TRBJ2-1 gives the full variable domain: DSGVTQTPKHLITATGQRVTLRCSPRSGDLSVYWYQQSLDQGLQFLIQYYNGEERAKGNILERFSAQQFPDLHSELNLSSLELGDSALYFCASSPPRVSYNEQFFGPGTRLTVL.

The V call is TRBV7-3, the J call TRBJ1-1; a weak D match, TRBD1 (6 bases). V was clipped by 5 bases and J by 12 bases, with 22 bases between them. The CDR3 totals 14 residues. The germline V gene encodes CDR1 SGHTA and CDR2 FQGTGA. DNA of the CDR3: TGTGCCAGCAGCGGTGGGGGGGGCTATACGCCAACTTTCTTT. Translating it yields CASSGGGGYTPTFF.

The chain recombines TRBV6-1 with TRBJ2-2; 9 positions match TRBD1. CDR1 is MNHNS, CDR2 SASEGT, per germline. V gave up 6 bases and J gave up 6 bases; unmatched junction bases: 2. This CDR3 region has 13 residues. CDR3 sequence reads: CASRGDRAGELFF. The CDR3 DNA follows: TGTGCCAGCAGGGGGGACAGGGCCGGGGAGCTGTTTTTT.

The V gene is TRBV5-1, the J gene TRBJ2-3; 11 positions match TRBD2. After removal of 6 bases from V and 0 bases from J, the junction contained 6 bases not matched to a gene. This CDR3 region has 16 residues. Germline V gene data show CDR1 as SGHRS and CDR2 as YFSETQ. The DNA of the CDR3 is TGCGCCAGCACATTAGCGGGAGGGGCTAGCACAGATACGCAGTATTTT. Its translation is CASTLAGGASTDTQYF.